The 10 T cell receptor beta chains presented below share a single source sample, sequenced in a study of T cell responses to AZD1222 COVID-19 vaccine. The method was immunoSEQ multiplex PCR; TCRdb's version includes in-frame clones alone and lacks a portion of them. The repertoire has 100,000 to 150,000 clones, around 94% of them found once; the top ten carry 5.5% to 8%. The sequencing here drew on peripheral blood, taken on day 0 of AZD1222 vaccination. These receptors all come from an adult in good health.

This chain connects TRBV19 to TRBJ1-6; 9 positions match TRBD1. The CDR3 runs to 14 residues. Germline assignment: CDR1 LNHDA and CDR2 SQIVND (reference sequence). V was pared by 5 bases and J by 7 bases, with 3 bases of the junction left unmatched. The CDR3 is CASSWTGDNSPLHF. In nucleotides, the CDR3 is TGTGCCAGTAGTTGGACAGGGGACAATTCACCCCTCCACTTT.

This clone was detected only a few times. The CDR3 reads CASSLVAGRGEQFF. The CDR3 coding sequence is TGTGCCAGCAGCTTGGTGGCAGGGCGAGGGGAGCAGTTCTTC. This chain connects TRBV5-4 to TRBJ2-1; D tentatively reads TRBD1 or TRBD2 (5 bases each). The V end lost 0 bases, the J end lost 10 bases, and 14 bases lay between the germline ends. The CDR3 has 14 amino acids. The germline V gene has CDR1 SGHNT and CDR2 YYREEE (reference sequence).

The V call is TRBV2, the J call TRBJ1-1; a weak D match, TRBD1 (6 bases). This CDR3 region has 12 residues. V lost 6 bases to trimming and J lost 6 bases, with 11 bases between them. Germline assignment: CDR1 SNHLY and CDR2 FYNNEI. In DNA form, the CDR3 reads TGTGCCAGCAGCGGGGGCGGGGCTGAAGCTTTCTTT. This encodes CASSGGGAEAFF.

The chain is built from TRBV7-9 and TRBJ1-2, with 9 bases lining up with TRBD1. Trimming at V came to 5 bases and at J to 7 bases, leaving 8 bases not matched to a gene. This CDR3 has 14 residues. CDR1 and CDR2 from the germline V gene are SEHNR and FQNEAQ (reference sequence). The chain's CDR3 is CASSPTGGVPGYTF. CDR3 in DNA: TGTGCCAGCAGCCCGACAGGGGGGGTTCCTGGCTACACCTTC. The full variable domain, completed using reference TRBV7-9 and TRBJ1-2, is DTGVSQNPRHKITKRGQNVTFRCDPISEHNRLYWYRQTLGQGPEFLTYFQNEAQLEKSRLLSDRFSAERPKGSFSTLEIQRTEQGDSAMYLCASSPTGGVPGYTFGSGTRLTVV.

The chain has TRBV12-3 or TRBV12-4 and TRBJ1-2; TRBD1 is a possible D gene (6 bases). Trimming cost V 4 bases and J 3 bases, with 6 bases left between them. CDR3 length equals 12 residues. CDR3 loop: CASSSGDYGYTF. DNA of the CDR3: TGTGCCAGCAGTTCAGGGGACTATGGCTACACCTTC.

This chain uses TRBV11-3 with TRBJ2-1, with TRBD2 matching over 14 bases. CDR1 is SGHNT and CDR2 is YENEEA in the germline V gene. The CDR3 consists of 15 residues. The ends lost 5 bases at V and 7 bases at J; junction bases unmatched: 4. Here the CDR3 reads CASSRLAGGRNEQFF. The CDR3 DNA is TGTGCCAGCAGCCGACTAGCGGGAGGGCGGAATGAGCAGTTCTTC.

This clone has just one count. The chain is built from TRBV27 and TRBJ2-7; TRBD2 might be the D (6 bases). Trimming removed 7 bases from V and 6 bases from J, with 16 bases in between. CDR1 MNHEY and CDR2 SMNVEV come from the germline V gene (reference sequence). The CDR3 consists of 13 residues. CDR3 loop: CASTPGRAGEQYF. DNA for the CDR3: TGTGCCAGCACCCCGGGGAGAGCGGGCGAGCAGTACTTC.

V is TRBV5-1 and J is TRBJ1-3; D uncertain. Trimming pared 1 base from V and 0 bases from J, leaving 5 bases between. The germline gives CDR1 SGHRS, CDR2 YFSETQ. CDR3 length equals 14 residues. In DNA form, the CDR3 reads TGCGCCAGCAGCTTGAGCAACTCTGGAAACACCATATATTTT. This gives the protein CASSLSNSGNTIYF. Complete variable domain (other parts from reference TRBV5-1 and TRBJ1-3): KAGVTQTPRYLIKTRGQQVTLSCSPISGHRSVSWYQQTPGQGLQFLFEYFSETQRNKGNFPGRFSGRQFSNSRSEMNVSTLELGDSALYLCASSLSNSGNTIYFGEGSWLTVV.

This rearrangement joins TRBV7-2 to TRBJ2-5, with 8 bases lining up with TRBD2. This CDR3 region has 15 residues. The ends lost 5 bases at V and 2 bases at J; junction bases unmatched: 7. Germline CDR1 is SGHTA and CDR2 is FQGNSA. Here the CDR3 reads CASSLASGGQETQYF. The DNA for the CDR3 is TGTGCCAGCAGCCTTGCCAGCGGGGGACAAGAGACCCAGTACTTC.

V and J are TRBV7-2 and TRBJ2-2; 12 bases are shared with TRBD1. CDR1 is SGHTA and CDR2 is FQGNSA in the germline V gene. The CDR3 has 17 amino acids. The V and J ends lost 8 bases and 5 bases, in that order; junction bases with no gene match: 12. The DNA of the CDR3 is TGTGCCAGCCCGGGACAGGGGGCGAGATCCAGGACCGGGGAGCTGTTTTTT. Amino acids: CASPGQGARSRTGELFF.